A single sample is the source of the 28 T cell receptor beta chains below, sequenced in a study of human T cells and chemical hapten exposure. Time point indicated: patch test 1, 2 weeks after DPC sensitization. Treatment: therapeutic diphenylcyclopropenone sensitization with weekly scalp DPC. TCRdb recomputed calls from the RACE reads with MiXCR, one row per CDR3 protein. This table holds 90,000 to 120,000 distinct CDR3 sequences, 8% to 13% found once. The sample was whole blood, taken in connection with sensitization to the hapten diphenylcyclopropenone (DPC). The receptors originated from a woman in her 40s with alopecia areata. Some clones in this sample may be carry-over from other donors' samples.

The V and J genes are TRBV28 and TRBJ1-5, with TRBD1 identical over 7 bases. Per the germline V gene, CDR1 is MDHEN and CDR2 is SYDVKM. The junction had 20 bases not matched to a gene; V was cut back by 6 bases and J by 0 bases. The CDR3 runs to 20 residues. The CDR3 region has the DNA TGTGCCAGCAGCTCATACGGGACAGCATTTTTGAGAGATAGCAATCAGCCCCAGCATTTT. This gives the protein CASSSYGTAFLRDSNQPQHF.

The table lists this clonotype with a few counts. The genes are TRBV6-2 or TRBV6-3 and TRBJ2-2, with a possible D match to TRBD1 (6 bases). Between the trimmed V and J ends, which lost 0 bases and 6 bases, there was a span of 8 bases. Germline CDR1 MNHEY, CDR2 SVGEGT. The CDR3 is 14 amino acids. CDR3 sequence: CASSYSTGPGELFF. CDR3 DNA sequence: TGTGCCAGCAGTTACTCGACAGGTCCCGGGGAGCTGTTTTTT.

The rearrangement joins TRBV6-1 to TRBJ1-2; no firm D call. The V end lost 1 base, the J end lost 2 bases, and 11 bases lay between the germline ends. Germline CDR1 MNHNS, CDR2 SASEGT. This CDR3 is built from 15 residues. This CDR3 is CASSEGRALNYGYTF. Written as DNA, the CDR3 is TGTGCCAGCAGTGAAGGGAGAGCCCTGAACTATGGCTACACCTTC.

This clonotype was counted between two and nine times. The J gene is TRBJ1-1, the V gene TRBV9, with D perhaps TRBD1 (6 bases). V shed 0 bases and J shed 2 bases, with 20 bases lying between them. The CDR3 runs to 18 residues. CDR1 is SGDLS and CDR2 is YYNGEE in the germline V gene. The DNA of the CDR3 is TGTGCCAGCAGCGTAGAACAGGTTGGTGCAGGGGTTAACACTGAAGCTTTCTTT. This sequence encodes CASSVEQVGAGVNTEAFF.

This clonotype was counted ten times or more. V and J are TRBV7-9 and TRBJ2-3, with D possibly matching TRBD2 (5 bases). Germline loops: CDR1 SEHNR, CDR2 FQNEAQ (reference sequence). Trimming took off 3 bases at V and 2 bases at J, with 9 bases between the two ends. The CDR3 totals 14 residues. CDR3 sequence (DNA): TGTGCCAGCAGCTTGCCTAGCTACACAGATACGCAGTATTTT. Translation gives CASSLPSYTDTQYF.

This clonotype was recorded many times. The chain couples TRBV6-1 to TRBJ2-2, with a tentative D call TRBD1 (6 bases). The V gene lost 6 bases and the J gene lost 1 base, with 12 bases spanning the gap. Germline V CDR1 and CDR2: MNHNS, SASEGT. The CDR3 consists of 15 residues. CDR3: CASSPDRLNTGELFF. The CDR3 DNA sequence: TGTGCCAGCAGCCCAGACAGGTTGAACACCGGGGAGCTGTTTTTT.

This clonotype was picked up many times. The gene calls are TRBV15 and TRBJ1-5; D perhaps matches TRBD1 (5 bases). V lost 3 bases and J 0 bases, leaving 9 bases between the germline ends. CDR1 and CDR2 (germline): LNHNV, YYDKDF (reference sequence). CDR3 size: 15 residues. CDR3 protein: CATSSPRDSNQPQHF. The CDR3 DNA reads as TGTGCCACCAGCAGCCCCAGGGATAGCAATCAGCCCCAGCATTTT.

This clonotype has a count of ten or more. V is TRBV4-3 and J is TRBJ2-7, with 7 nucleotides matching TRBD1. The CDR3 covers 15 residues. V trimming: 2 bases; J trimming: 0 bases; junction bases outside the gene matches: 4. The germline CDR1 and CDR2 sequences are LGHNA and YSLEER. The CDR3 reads CASSQNWDSSYEQYF. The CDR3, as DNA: TGCGCCAGCAGCCAAAATTGGGACAGCTCCTACGAGCAGTACTTC.

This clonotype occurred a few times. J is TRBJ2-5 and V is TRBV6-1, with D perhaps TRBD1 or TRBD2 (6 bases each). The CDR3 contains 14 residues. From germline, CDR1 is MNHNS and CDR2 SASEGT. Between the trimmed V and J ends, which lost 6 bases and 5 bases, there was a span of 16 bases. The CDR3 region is CASRVRGLPETQYF. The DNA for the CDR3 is TGTGCCAGCAGGGTACGGGGGCTCCCCGAGACCCAGTACTTC.

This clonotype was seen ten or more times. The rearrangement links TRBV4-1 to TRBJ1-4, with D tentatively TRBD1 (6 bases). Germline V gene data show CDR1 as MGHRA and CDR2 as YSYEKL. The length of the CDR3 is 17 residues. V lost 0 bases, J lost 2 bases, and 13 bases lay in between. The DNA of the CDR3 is TGCGCCAGCAGCCAAGAGGGAGGGGGTAGGACTAATGAAAAACTGTTTTTT. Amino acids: CASSQEGGGRTNEKLFF.

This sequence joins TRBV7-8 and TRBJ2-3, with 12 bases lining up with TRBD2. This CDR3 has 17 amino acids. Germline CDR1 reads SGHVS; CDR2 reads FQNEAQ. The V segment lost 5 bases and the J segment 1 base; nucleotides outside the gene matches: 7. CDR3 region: CASSPASGGAGTDTQYF. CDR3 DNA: TGTGCCAGCAGCCCAGCTAGCGGGGGGGCCGGCACAGATACGCAGTATTTT.

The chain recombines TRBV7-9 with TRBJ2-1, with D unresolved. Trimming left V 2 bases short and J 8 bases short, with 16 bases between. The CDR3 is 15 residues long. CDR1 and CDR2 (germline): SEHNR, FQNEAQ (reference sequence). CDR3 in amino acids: CASSLSGFKGDEQFF. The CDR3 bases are TGTGCCAGCAGCTTATCCGGTTTTAAAGGCGATGAGCAGTTCTTC.

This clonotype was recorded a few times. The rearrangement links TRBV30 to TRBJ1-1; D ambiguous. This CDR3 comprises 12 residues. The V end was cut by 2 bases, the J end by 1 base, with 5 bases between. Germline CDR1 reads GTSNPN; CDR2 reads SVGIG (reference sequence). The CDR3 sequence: CAWSRENTEAFF. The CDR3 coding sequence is TGTGCCTGGAGTAGAGAGAACACTGAAGCTTTCTTT.

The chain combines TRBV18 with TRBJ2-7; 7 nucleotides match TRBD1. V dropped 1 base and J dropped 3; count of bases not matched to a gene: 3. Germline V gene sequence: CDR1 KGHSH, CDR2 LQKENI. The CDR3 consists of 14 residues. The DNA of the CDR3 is TGTGCCAGCTCACCACGAGGGACAGTCTACGAGCAGTACTTC. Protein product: CASSPRGTVYEQYF.

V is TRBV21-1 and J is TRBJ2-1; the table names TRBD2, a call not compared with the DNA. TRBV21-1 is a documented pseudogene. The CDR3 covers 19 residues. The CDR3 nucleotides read TGTGCCAGCAGCACAACCGGGACTAGCGGGGGGAGCTCCTACAATGAGCAGTTCTTC. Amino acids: CASSTTGTSGGSSYNEQFF.

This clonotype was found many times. The CDR3 region is CSVEVRGAHYEQYF. The CDR3 nucleotides are TGCAGCGTTGAAGTGAGGGGGGCGCACTACGAGCAGTACTTC. The chain uses TRBV29-1 and TRBJ2-7; D may match TRBD1 or TRBD2 (6 bases each). The V end was cut by 1 base, the J end by 3 bases, with 13 bases between. Germline CDR1 is SQVTM and CDR2 is ANQGSEA. The CDR3 consists of 14 residues.

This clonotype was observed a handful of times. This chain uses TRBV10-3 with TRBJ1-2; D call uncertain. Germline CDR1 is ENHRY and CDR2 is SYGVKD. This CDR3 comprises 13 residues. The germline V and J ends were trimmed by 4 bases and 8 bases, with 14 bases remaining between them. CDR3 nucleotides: TGTGCCATCAGTGGGGAATGGGATTCCGGCTACACCTTC. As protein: CAISGEWDSGYTF.

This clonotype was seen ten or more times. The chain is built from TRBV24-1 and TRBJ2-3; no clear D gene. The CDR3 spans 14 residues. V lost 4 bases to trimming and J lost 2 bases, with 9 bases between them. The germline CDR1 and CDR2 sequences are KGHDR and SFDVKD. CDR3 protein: CATSDSGYTDTQYF. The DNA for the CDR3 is TGTGCCACCAGTGACTCCGGCTACACAGATACGCAGTATTTT.

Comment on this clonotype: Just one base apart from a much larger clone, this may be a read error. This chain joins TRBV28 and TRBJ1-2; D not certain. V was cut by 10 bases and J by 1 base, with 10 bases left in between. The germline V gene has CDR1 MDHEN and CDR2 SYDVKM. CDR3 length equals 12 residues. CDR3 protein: CAISDCNYGYTF. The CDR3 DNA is TGTGCCATCAGCGACTGTAACTATGGCTACACCTTC.

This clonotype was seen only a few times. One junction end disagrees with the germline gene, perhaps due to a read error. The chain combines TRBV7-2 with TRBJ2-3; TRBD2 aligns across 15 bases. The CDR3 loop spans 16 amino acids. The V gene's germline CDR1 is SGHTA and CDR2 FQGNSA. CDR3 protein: CASSVGLAGGLDTQYF. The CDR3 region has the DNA TGTGCCAGCAGCGTAGGACTAGCGGGGGGGCTGGATACACAGTATTTT.

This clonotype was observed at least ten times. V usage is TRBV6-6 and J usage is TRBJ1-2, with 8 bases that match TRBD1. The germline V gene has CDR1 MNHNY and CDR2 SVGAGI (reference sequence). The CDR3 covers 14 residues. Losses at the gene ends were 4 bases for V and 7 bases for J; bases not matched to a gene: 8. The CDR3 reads CASSSLGQGSGYTF. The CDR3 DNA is TGTGCCAGCAGTTCCCTCGGACAGGGTAGTGGCTACACCTTC.

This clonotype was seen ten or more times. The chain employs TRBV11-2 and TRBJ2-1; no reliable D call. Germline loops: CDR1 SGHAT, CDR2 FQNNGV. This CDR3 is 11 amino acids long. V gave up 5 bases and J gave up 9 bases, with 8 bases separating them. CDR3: CASSAYPEQFF. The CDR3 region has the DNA TGTGCCAGCAGCGCTTATCCTGAGCAGTTCTTC.

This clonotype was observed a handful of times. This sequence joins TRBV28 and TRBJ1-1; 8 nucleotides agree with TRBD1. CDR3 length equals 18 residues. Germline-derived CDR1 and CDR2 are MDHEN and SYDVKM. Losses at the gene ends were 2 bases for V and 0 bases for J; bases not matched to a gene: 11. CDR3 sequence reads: CASSLGVRGLRMNTEAFF. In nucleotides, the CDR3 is TGTGCCAGCAGTTTAGGGGTCAGGGGGCTCAGGATGAACACTGAAGCTTTCTTT.

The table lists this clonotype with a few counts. CDR3 region: CASSQAGLAGGPDPPQYF. The CDR3 DNA sequence: TGTGCCAGCAGCCAAGCGGGACTAGCGGGGGGGCCGGATCCCCCCCAGTACTTC. This chain joins TRBV4-2 and TRBJ2-7; 16 bases fit TRBD2. CDR1 LGHNA and CDR2 YNFKEQ come from the germline V gene. The CDR3 extends over 18 amino acids. Unmatched junction bases numbered 13, after V lost 1 base and J lost 10 bases.

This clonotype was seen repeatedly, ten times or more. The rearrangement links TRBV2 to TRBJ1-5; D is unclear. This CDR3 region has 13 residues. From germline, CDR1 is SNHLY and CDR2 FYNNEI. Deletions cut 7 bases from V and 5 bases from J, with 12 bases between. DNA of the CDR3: TGTGCCAGCAACGGTGTAGCAGATCAGCCCCAGCATTTT. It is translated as CASNGVADQPQHF.

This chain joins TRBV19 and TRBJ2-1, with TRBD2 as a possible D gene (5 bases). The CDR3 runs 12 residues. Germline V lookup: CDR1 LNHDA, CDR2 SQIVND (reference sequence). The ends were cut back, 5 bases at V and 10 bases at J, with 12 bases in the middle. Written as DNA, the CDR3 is TGTGCCAGTAGTCCTCCGCGGAGGGAGCAGTTCTTC. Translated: CASSPPRREQFF. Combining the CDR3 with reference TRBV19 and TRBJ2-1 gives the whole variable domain DGGITQSPKYLFRKEGQNVTLSCEQNLNHDAMYWYRQDPGQGLRLIYYSQIVNDFQKGDIAEGYSVSREKKESFPLTVTSAQKNPTAFYLCASSPPRREQFFGPGTRLTVL.

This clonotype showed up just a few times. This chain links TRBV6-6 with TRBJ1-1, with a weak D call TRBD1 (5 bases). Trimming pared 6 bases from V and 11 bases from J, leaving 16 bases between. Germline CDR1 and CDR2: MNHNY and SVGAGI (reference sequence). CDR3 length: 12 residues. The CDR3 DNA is TGTGCCAGCAGCTCCGGAAGGGGTTACGCTTTCTTT. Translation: CASSSGRGYAFF.

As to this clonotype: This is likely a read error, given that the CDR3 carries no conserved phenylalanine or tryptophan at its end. In DNA form, the CDR3 reads TGTGCCAGCACGATATTAGATGAGCAGTTCTTA. It translates to CASTILDEQFL. V gene TRBV6-5 combines with J gene TRBJ2-1; D call uncertain. CDR3 size: 11 residues. Germline-derived CDR1 and CDR2 are MNHEY and SVGAGI. The ends were cut back, 7 bases at V and 8 bases at J, with 9 bases in the middle.